This TCR beta chain was sequenced in a study of T cells after yellow fever vaccination. TCRdb used MiXCR to reprocess the 5' RACE reads, holding one entry per CDR3 protein. This sample yields about 320,000 distinct CDR3 sequences, of which 3.5% to 5% are seen a single time; roughly a fifth belongs to the top ten. The sample holds many counts of this clonotype. Its antigen is unidentified. Whole-study results and caveats: Clonotypes appearing in both CD4 and CD8 compartments existed, and their share was small.

The CDR3 sequence is 16 residues long. The V gene's germline CDR1 is DFQATT and CDR2 SNEGSKA (reference sequence). With 3 bases removed from V and 2 bases from J, the gap between germline ends came to 19 bases. This sequence was found in a man between 18 and 35 years old who received the YFV17D yellow fever vaccine. The J gene is TRBJ2-5, the V gene TRBV20-1; the D call may be TRBD1 or TRBD2 (6 bases each). Sequenced here: PBMCs, sampled 15 days after the yellow fever booster vaccination. The CDR3 here is CSASPYIQGGQETQYF. CDR3 DNA: TGCAGTGCTAGTCCTTATATACAGGGAGGTCAAGAGACCCAGTACTTC.